One and the same sample provided the 19 T cell receptor beta chains below, sequenced in a study of blood T cell repertoires in COVID-19. TCRdb's table, derived via immunoSEQ multiplex PCR, lists solely in-frame clones and lacks some. The sample has about 120,000 clones, 78% seen once. Sequences were obtained from peripheral blood. Every receptor here comes from a man between 65 and 85 years old with acute or convalescent COVID-19.

The J gene is TRBJ2-1, the V gene TRBV7-2; no reliable D call. V dropped 1 base and J dropped 3 bases, with 4 bases sitting between them. The CDR3 has 13 residues. Germline V gene data show CDR1 as SGHTA and CDR2 as FQGNSA. The CDR3 DNA sequence: TGTGCCAGCAGCTTAGATTACTACAATGAGCAGTTCTTC. It specifies CASSLDYYNEQFF.

This clone was picked up one time. The sample holds other DNA sequences that translate to the same CDR3. The chain is built from TRBV5-1 and TRBJ1-4, with D perhaps TRBD1 (6 bases). This CDR3 region has 15 residues. Trimming took 5 bases from V and 0 from J, leaving 11 bases between them. The germline gives CDR1 SGHRS, CDR2 YFSETQ. CDR3 sequence reads: CASSRGGATNEKLFF. In nucleotides, the CDR3 is TGCGCCAGCAGTCGTGGGGGCGCAACTAATGAAAAACTGTTTTTT. Supplemented by reference TRBV5-1 and TRBJ1-4, the full variable domain reads KAGVTQTPRYLIKTRGQQVTLSCSPISGHRSVSWYQQTPGQGLQFLFEYFSETQRNKGNFPGRFSGRQFSNSRSEMNVSTLELGDSALYLCASSRGGATNEKLFFGSGTQLSVL.

Written as DNA, the CDR3 is TGTGCCAGCAGTCTGCGGAAGTACAACACTGAAGCTTTCTTT. It encodes CASSLRKYNTEAFF. The chain is built from TRBV25-1 and TRBJ1-1, with no clear D. The germline V gene has CDR1 MGHDK and CDR2 SYGVNS. Between the trimmed V and J ends, which lost 5 bases and 2 bases, there was a span of 12 bases. This CDR3 comprises 14 residues.

V is TRBV9 and J is TRBJ1-1; the D gene is possibly TRBD1 (6 bases). The V and J ends lost 3 bases and 0 bases respectively, with 12 bases between them. Germline V gene data show CDR1 as SGDLS and CDR2 as YYNGEE. This CDR3 region has 15 residues. The CDR3 sequence: CASSAGRGMNTEAFF. The CDR3 DNA reads TGTGCCAGCAGCGCTGGTAGGGGGATGAACACTGAAGCTTTCTTT. Looking up the rest from reference TRBV9 and TRBJ1-1 gives the full variable domain: DSGVTQTPKHLITATGQRVTLRCSPRSGDLSVYWYQQSLDQGLQFLIQYYNGEERAKGNILERFSAQQFPDLHSELNLSSLELGDSALYFCASSAGRGMNTEAFFGQGTRLTVV.

This clone was seen more than once but under ten times. The chain employs TRBV7-3 and TRBJ2-7; 8 positions match TRBD2. The germline CDR1 and CDR2 sequences are SGHTA and FQGTGA. V was pared by 4 bases and J by 7 bases, with 9 bases of the junction left unmatched. The CDR3 covers 14 residues. The chain's CDR3 is CASSSRGGMDEQYF. The CDR3 DNA is TGTGCCAGCAGCTCCCGCGGGGGGATGGATGAGCAGTACTTC. Full variable domain (outside the CDR3, taken from reference TRBV7-3 and TRBJ2-7): GAGVSQTPSNKVTEKGKYVELRCDPISGHTALYWYRQSLGQGPEFLIYFQGTGAADDSGLPNDRFFAVRPEGSVSTLKIQRTERGDSAVYLCASSSRGGMDEQYFGPGTRLTVT.

J is TRBJ2-2 and V is TRBV6-2 or TRBV6-3; maybe TRBD2 (6 bases). Germline lookup yields CDR1 MNHEY and CDR2 SVGEGT. Trimming pared 6 bases from V and 0 bases from J, leaving 14 bases between. The CDR3 covers 16 residues. The CDR3 here is CASRPRGTSNTGELFF. CDR3 DNA: TGTGCCAGCAGACCTCGCGGGACGTCGAACACCGGGGAGCTGTTTTTT.

This clone turned up a few times. This sequence joins TRBV6-2 or TRBV6-3 and TRBJ1-2; unclear D gene. Germline CDR1 is MNHEY and CDR2 is SVGEGT. The CDR3 covers 14 residues. The V end was cut by 2 bases, the J end by 3 bases, with 10 bases between. The CDR3 nucleotides read TGTGCCAGCAGTTACCGGCAAGGAGACTATGGCTACACCTTC. Protein sequence: CASSYRQGDYGYTF.

The chain couples TRBV25-1 to TRBJ1-6, with D perhaps TRBD1 (5 bases). The CDR3 covers 15 residues. The V end was cut by 3 bases, the J end by 6 bases, with 12 bases between. Germline assignment: CDR1 MGHDK and CDR2 SYGVNS. The CDR3: CASSDPRGGNSPLHF. In DNA form, the CDR3 reads TGTGCCAGCAGTGACCCGCGGGGGGGTAATTCACCCCTCCACTTT.

This rearrangement joins TRBV12-3 or TRBV12-4 to TRBJ1-5, with 9 bases that match TRBD1. The CDR3 runs to 13 residues. The ends lost 5 bases at V and 16 bases at J; junction bases unmatched: 12. As DNA, the CDR3 is TGTGCCAGCAGTGGACAGGGGTCAGGGATAGTACATTTT. Its translation is CASSGQGSGIVHF.

This clone was seen a single time. J is TRBJ2-5 and V is TRBV9; TRBD2 matches 11 bases. Germline values: CDR1 SGDLS, CDR2 YYNGEE. V shed 0 bases and J 1 base; nucleotides not matched to a gene: 5. The CDR3 runs to 17 residues. The CDR3 region is CASSVGSSGGRQETQYF. CDR3 coding DNA: TGTGCCAGCAGCGTAGGGTCTAGCGGGGGGCGCCAAGAGACCCAGTACTTC.

This clone was observed once. J is TRBJ1-1 and V is TRBV6-5; 7 nucleotides match TRBD1. CDR3 size: 13 residues. The germline CDR1 and CDR2 sequences are MNHEY and SVGAGI. The V gene end was trimmed by 6 bases and the J gene end by 4 bases; junction bases not matched to a gene: 5. This CDR3 reads CASSLTGITEAFF. The CDR3 DNA is TGTGCCAGCAGCCTGACAGGGATCACTGAAGCTTTCTTT.

The chain employs TRBV7-9 and TRBJ2-7; D is perhaps TRBD1 (5 bases). The CDR3 is made up of 13 amino acids. The germline CDR1 and CDR2 sequences are SEHNR and FQNEAQ (reference sequence). Trimming shortened V by 8 bases and J by 5 bases, and 16 bases separated the two germline ends. The CDR3 loop reads CASERTPEHEQYF. CDR3 coding DNA: TGTGCCAGCGAACGGACACCCGAGCACGAGCAGTACTTC.

This chain connects TRBV7-3 to TRBJ2-1; the D gene is possibly TRBD2 (6 bases). V lost 1 base and J lost 1, with 8 bases in between. The CDR3 is 15 amino acids. The germline V gene encodes CDR1 SGHTA and CDR2 FQGTGA. The CDR3 region is CASSLNRGSYNEQFF. CDR3 bases: TGTGCCAGCAGCTTAAACCGGGGGTCCTACAATGAGCAGTTCTTC. Drawing the rest from reference TRBV7-3 and TRBJ2-1, the complete variable domain is GAGVSQTPSNKVTEKGKYVELRCDPISGHTALYWYRQSLGQGPEFLIYFQGTGAADDSGLPNDRFFAVRPEGSVSTLKIQRTERGDSAVYLCASSLNRGSYNEQFFGPGTRLTVL.

The chain uses TRBV29-1 and TRBJ2-2; TRBD2 matches 9 bases. The V and J ends lost 4 bases and 4 bases, in that order; junction bases with no gene match: 7. Germline V gives CDR1 SQVTM, CDR2 ANQGSEA. CDR3 length equals 15 residues. CDR3 sequence reads: CSVGMTSGTTGELFF. CDR3 coding DNA: TGCAGCGTTGGTATGACTAGCGGTACCACCGGGGAGCTGTTTTTT.

This clone was seen at least ten times. The chain links TRBV6-5 to TRBJ1-5, with D possibly matching TRBD1 (6 bases). Germline values: CDR1 MNHEY, CDR2 SVGAGI. V was shortened by 2 bases and J by 7 bases, with 12 bases between the two germline ends. The CDR3 totals 14 residues. CDR3 nucleotide sequence: TGTGCCAGCAGTTACGGAGACAGGACCCAGCCCCAGCATTTT. Its protein product is CASSYGDRTQPQHF.

This sequence joins TRBV7-2 and TRBJ2-1, with 8 bases aligning to TRBD1. The germline V gene has CDR1 SGHTA and CDR2 FQGNSA. The CDR3 is made up of 18 amino acids. The V segment lost 1 base and the J segment 7 bases; nucleotides outside the gene matches: 15. The CDR3 reads CASSLELMTGVIRNEQFF. CDR3 coding DNA: TGTGCCAGCAGCTTAGAGCTGATGACAGGGGTAATCCGGAATGAGCAGTTCTTC.

The rearrangement joins TRBV4-1 to TRBJ2-7, with D perhaps TRBD2 (6 bases). Germline V gives CDR1 MGHRA, CDR2 YSYEKL. The CDR3 runs 15 residues. V lost 3 bases to trimming and J lost 3 bases, with 15 bases between them. CDR3 coding DNA: TGCGCCAGCAGCCATCCATCGACGGGAGTCTACGAGCAGTACTTC. It translates to CASSHPSTGVYEQYF.

The rearrangement links TRBV12-3 or TRBV12-4 to TRBJ1-2; TRBD1 might be the D (6 bases). V dropped 5 bases and J dropped 8 bases, with 15 bases sitting between them. The CDR3 spans 13 residues. CDR3 residues: CASSITRDIGYTF. The CDR3 DNA follows: TGTGCCAGCAGTATTACCCGGGACATAGGCTACACCTTC.

V gene TRBV18 combines with J gene TRBJ1-3; possible D gene TRBD1, 5 bases. This CDR3 spans 18 amino acids. V was pared by 6 bases and J by 0 bases, with 21 bases between. Looked up from germline, CDR1 is KGHSH and CDR2 is LQKENI. Here the CDR3 DNA reads TGTGCCAGCTCTCCGAAAAGTAGCACAGGAAACTCTGGAAACACCATATATTTT. Protein: CASSPKSSTGNSGNTIYF.